A selection of T cell receptor beta chains follows, all from one sample in a study of blood T cell repertoires in COVID-19. Using immunoSEQ multiplex PCR, the repertoire was profiled, and TCRdb retains in-frame clones only, with some absent. The repertoire holds about 76,000 clones, with around 83% as singletons. Sequenced material: peripheral blood. Receptors originate from a man aged 60 to 69 with COVID-19, enrolled during active disease. The CDR3 runs from the conserved cysteine through the conserved F or W. D genes are given only for firm matches. Rows give clone size only sometimes, using once, few, many, or a class for an expanded clone.

clone_size j_call v_call d_call cdr3_aa cdr3_nt
few TRBJ1-5 TRBV27 - CASSLSNSYQPQHF TGTGCCAGCAGTTTATCGAACAGCTATCAGCCCCAGCATTTT
- TRBJ1-1 TRBV19 TRBD1 CASSMPRQGAPNTEAFF TGTGCCAGTAGTATGCCCCGCCAGGGGGCGCCGAACACTGAAGCTTTCTTT
once TRBJ1-5 TRBV4-2 TRBD1 CASSQEGTGGFQPQHF TGTGCCAGCAGCCAAGAAGGGACAGGGGGCTTTCAGCCCCAGCATTTT
- TRBJ2-2 TRBV24-1 - CATSDLPGFNTGELFF TGTGCCACCAGTGATTTACCCGGGTTCAACACCGGGGAGCTGTTTTTT
few TRBJ2-7 TRBV28 - CASGAEHGPYEQYF TGTGCCAGCGGGGCGGAACATGGACCCTACGAGCAGTACTTC
- TRBJ1-2 TRBV6-5 - CASMDRLSYGYTF TGTGCCAGCATGGACAGACTATCCTATGGCTACACCTTC
many TRBJ2-1 TRBV6-6 TRBD2 CASSYLLAGDEQFF TGTGCCAGCAGTTACTTACTAGCGGGAGATGAGCAGTTCTTC
- TRBJ1-1 TRBV12-5 - CASGPPDRNTEAFF TGTGCTAGTGGTCCCCCGGACAGGAACACTGAAGCTTTCTTT
few TRBJ2-2 TRBV7-2 - CASSPSMSTANTGELFF TGTGCCAGCAGCCCGTCGATGAGTACCGCGAACACCGGGGAGCTGTTTTTT
- TRBJ2-5 TRBV7-3 - CASSLTVTRAETQYF TGTGCCAGCAGCTTAACCGTCACTAGAGCAGAGACCCAGTACTTC
- TRBJ1-2 TRBV3-1/TRBV3-2 - CASSQDLGVANYGYTF TGTGCCAGCAGCCAAGATTTGGGAGTAGCTAACTATGGCTACACCTTC